This T cell receptor beta chain was identified in a study of T-cell memory formation after mild COVID-19. Whole-study results and caveats: Memory cells collected pre-infection included some clones that later responded, suggesting cross-reactive memory joined. The study found balanced CD4/CD8 in clones contracting day 15 to 85 and a CD4+ lean in later expanders.

Germline V CDR1 and CDR2: LGHNA, YNFKEQ. V trimming: 0 bases; J trimming: 1 base; junction bases outside the gene matches: 5. The length of the CDR3 is 16 residues. From the 5' RACE reads, TCRdb called clonotypes with MiXCR, one entry per CDR3 protein. This repertoire shows approximately 580,000 distinct CDR3 sequences, around 21% found once; its top ten account for around 12%. This clonotype appeared a few times. Its antigen is unknown. The sequenced sample consisted of PBMCs or a T cell subset sorted from them (not recorded which). The chain couples TRBV4-2 to TRBJ2-7, with 8 bases fitting TRBD2. The receptor was derived from an adult woman who had mild COVID-19 (a few samples of this study predate the infection). Cell type and time point are not known. CDR3 nucleotide sequence: TGTGCCAGCAGCCAAGAGGGTACTAGCGGATCCTACGAGCAGTACTTC. Translation: CASSQEGTSGSYEQYF.